Described below is a single TCR beta chain sequence and its context. Which antigen it targets is not known. No qualities accompany the bases; no much larger clone lies one base away. The time point label here, explained by the study, means: baseline before first vaccination. Vaccinee samples came from UK trials COV001 and COV002, including a single-blind randomized controlled phase 2/3 trial of AZD1222 (ChAdOx1 nCoV-19) in healthy adults. Trial participant PBMC samples were collected at day 0 and day 28 after the second dose for TCRbeta chain sequencing. The CDR3 regions of human TCRbeta chains were subjected to immunosequencing. Per the source publication's procedure: Repertoire TCRs were matched against a reference library of SARS-CoV-2-specific TCRs generated with the MIRA antigen-specificity platform. Breadth was defined as the fraction of unique TCRs that were SARS-CoV-2-associated. Depth was defined as the fraction of total T cells that were SARS-CoV-2-associated. Using the MIRA data, every spike-specific TCR was mapped to the spike region that the TCR reacted to and assigned to either a CD4 or a CD8 class. Log10-transformed breadth and depth values were compared by one-way ANOVA with Sidak's multiple comparisons tests. This immuneACCESS table, as held by TCRdb, lists in-frame sequences with V and J called but not all clones. Of the missing ones, under half trace to an unresolved V gene in checked studies; the others have no known cause. V, J and clone size are those of that table, while D and trimming were read from the DNA. For this sample there are 72,000 or so clones; 85% appear just once. The leading ten clones occupy about 20% of the sample.

The CDR3 spans 16 residues, from the cysteine through the phenylalanine. Only the CDR3 DNA is retained, 48 bases long and in frame from the first base. The CDR1 and CDR2 encoded by the germline V gene are ENHRY and SYGVKD. V loses 0 bases, J loses 0 bases, and the germline ends lie 9 bases apart. The sample originates from a study of T cell responses to AZD1222 COVID-19 vaccine (dated by TCRdb to the early 2020s). For the study in its entirety: Because spike-specific TCR depth and breadth did not differ between the two schedules, AZD1222 recipients who got a second dose at roughly 4 weeks were pooled with those who got a second dose at roughly 12 weeks. A total of about 240 trial participants underwent TCR sequencing, of whom some 210 received two doses of AZD1222 and some 26 received two doses of the MenACWY control vaccine. Trial participants were enrolled by age into 18-55, 56-69 and 70-plus year subgroups, with roughly 160, 29 and 62 TCR-sequenced participants respectively.

The study at large found these results: In the small 56-69-year group, the increase in depth fell short of significance, most likely because of low power. Epitopes outside the regions mutated in the B.1.351 and B.1.1.7 variants were reportedly recognized by nearly half of the unique spike-specific TCRs. Spike-specific TCR breadth and depth rose significantly after two AZD1222 doses compared with day 0 and with MenACWY recipients. Most participants were white British and females outnumbered males, and the authors suggested that clonal diversity may have been underestimated. Vaccine-associated CD4 TCRs spanned the whole spike protein, with dominant responses in regions 160-218 and 743-854. No day 14 peak-response samples were available, so repertoires were characterized only after the peak T cell response. Only five to seven AZD1222 recipients were SARS-CoV-2 seropositive at baseline, limiting conclusions about previously exposed vaccinees.

The clonotype originates from an adult in good health. The sequence joins TRBV10-3 to TRBJ2-1; the D segment may tentatively be TRBD1 or TRBD2, each giving 5 matched bases. The material sequenced was peripheral blood, taken on day 0 of AZD1222 vaccination. The DNA sequence is as follows: TGTGCCATCAGTGAGTCGTGGGGGACCTCCTACAATGAGCAGTTCTTC. Its protein product is CAISESWGTSYNEQFF.